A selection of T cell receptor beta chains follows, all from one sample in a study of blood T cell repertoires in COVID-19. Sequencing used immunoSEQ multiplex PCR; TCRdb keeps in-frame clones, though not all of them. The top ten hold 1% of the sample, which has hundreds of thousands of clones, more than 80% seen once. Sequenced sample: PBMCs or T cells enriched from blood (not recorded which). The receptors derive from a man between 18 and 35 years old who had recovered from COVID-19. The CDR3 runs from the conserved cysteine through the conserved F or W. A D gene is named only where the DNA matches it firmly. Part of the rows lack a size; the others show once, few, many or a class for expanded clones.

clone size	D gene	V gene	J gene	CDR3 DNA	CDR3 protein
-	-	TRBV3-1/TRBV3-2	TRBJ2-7	TGTGCCAGCAGCCAAGGCTCGGGGGGCGCGAGGATATCCTACGAGCAGTACTTC	CASSQGSGGARISYEQYF
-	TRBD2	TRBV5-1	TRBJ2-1	TGCGCCAGCAGCATAGGACTAGCGGGATCCTACAATGAGCAGTTCTTC	CASSIGLAGSYNEQFF
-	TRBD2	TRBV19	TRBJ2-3	TGTGCCAGTAGTTCCACGACTAGCGGAGACACAGATACGCAGTATTTT	CASSSTTSGDTDTQYF
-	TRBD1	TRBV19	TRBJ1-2	TGTGCCAGTAGTGTTTCCGGGACAGGGTCTAACTATGGCTACACCTTC	CASSVSGTGSNYGYTF
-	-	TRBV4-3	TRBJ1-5	TGCGCCAGCAGCCAAGATCTGGGGCAAGGTCAGCCCCAGCATTTT	CASSQDLGQGQPQHF
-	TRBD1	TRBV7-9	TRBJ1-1	TGTGCCAGCAGCTCCCGGACAGGGAGGAACACTGAAGCTTTCTTT	CASSSRTGRNTEAFF
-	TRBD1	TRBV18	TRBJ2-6	TGTGCCAGCTCACCTCCAGGGGGCGCAGATCCTGGGGCCAACGTCCTGACTTTC	CASSPPGGADPGANVLTF
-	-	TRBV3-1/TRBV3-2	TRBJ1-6	TGTGCCAGCAGCCAAGAATCCGTCGGGGGTTCACCCCTCCACTTT	CASSQESVGGSPLHF
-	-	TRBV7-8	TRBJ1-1	TGTGCCAGCAGCTTAGTTACCAGGGACACTGAAGCTTTCTTT	CASSLVTRDTEAFF
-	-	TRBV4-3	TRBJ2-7	TGCGCCAGCAGCCAATCCATCAGGGGCTTACCTTACGAGCAGTACTTC	CASSQSIRGLPYEQYF
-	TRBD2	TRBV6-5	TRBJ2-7	TGTGCCACCACTAGCGGGGGGGCCTACGAGCAGTACTTC	CATTSGGAYEQYF
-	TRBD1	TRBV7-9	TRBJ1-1	TGTGCCAGCAGCTTACGGGGGACAGGCTTAAGACAGAACACTGAAGCTTTCTTT	CASSLRGTGLRQNTEAFF
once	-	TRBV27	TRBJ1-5	TGTGCCAGCAGTTTGGCAGGAGGTCAGCCCCAGCATTTT	CASSLAGGQPQHF